This note documents a single TCR beta chain sequence. This clonotype was seen a few times. The antigen this receptor binds is unknown. No base-level quality is on record; no much larger clone is a single base apart. The method behind the library was RT-PCR. The sequencer was an Illumina HiSeq 2500. In TCRdb, the public reads were trimmed at Q25 with fastp and aligned with MiXCR, with productive beta chains retained. All rows with the same CDR3 protein become a single entry with the most common DNA and genes. Across this sample there are about 780,000 distinct CDR3 sequences, with about 18% seen only once. The ten biggest clones cover about 11% of the sample. Taken from the germline V gene, the CDR1 and CDR2 loops are ENHRY and SYGVKD. The junction shows trimming of 11 bases on V and 1 base on J, plus 18 bases between the germline ends. Its CDR3 holds 14 amino acids, cysteine through phenylalanine. Only the CDR3 DNA is retained, 42 bases long and in frame from the first base.

The sample belongs to a study of response to subunit inactivated influenza vaccine listed by TCRdb under 2018. Study-level background: Deep quantitative profiling of the T cell receptor repertoire was used in the study to follow responses to a trivalent subunit inactivated influenza vaccine. Broader findings and caveats from the paper: The authors proposed that each seasonal influenza vaccination may bring in only a limited number of new T cells.

Here the sequenced sample was PBMCs from blood, taken around 5 days after vaccination. The sequence came from a man aged 45-65 years who received an inactivated influenza vaccine. Donor details come from another sample of the same person, matched by shared clones. The rearranged segments are TRBV10-3 and TRBJ2-7; a weak D assignment points to TRBD2 (5 bases agree). The DNA reads TGTGCCTCACGGGGAATGGTTTCTTCCTACGAGCAGTACTTC. Translated, it reads CASRGMVSSYEQYF.